Shown below are 10 T cell receptor beta chains from a single sample sequenced in a study of Graves' ophthalmopathy and Graves' hyperthyroidism. From RNA, the CDR3 regions of TCR beta chains were amplified and sequenced. RT-PCR was first run with HTBI primers, then multiplex PCR in a second round. TCRdb called the multiplex PCR reads again in MiXCR, with one record for every CDR3 protein. The table has around 600,000 distinct CDR3 sequences, 35% to 45% seen once. Input material: peripheral blood. These receptors came from an adult man with Graves' ophthalmopathy.

V and J are TRBV5-5 and TRBJ2-7; D remains ambiguous. Germline CDR1 and CDR2: SGHKS and YYEKEE (reference sequence). The CDR3 covers 14 residues. Trimming took off 0 bases at V and 5 bases at J, with 12 bases between the two ends. The CDR3 DNA follows: TGTGCCAGCAGCTTGGAAGAAAGGTTCCACGAGCAGTACTTC. As protein: CASSLEERFHEQYF.

Remarks on this clonotype: Compared with germline, one end of the junction differs, possibly owing to a read error. The chain uses TRBV7-2 and TRBJ1-6, with D unresolved. Germline CDR1 SGHTA, CDR2 FQGNSA. The CDR3 is made up of 13 amino acids. CDR3 nucleotide sequence: TGCGCCAGCAGCCAAGAAGCCGTAGGGCCCCTCCACTTT. Protein: CASSQEAVGPLHF.

Turning to this clonotype: This may be a read error, as it is one base from a much larger clone. The chain carries TRBV19 and TRBJ2-7; 9 bases are shared with TRBD1. Germline V gives CDR1 LNHDA, CDR2 SQIVND (reference sequence). V lost 7 bases and J lost 7; bases outside the gene matches: 5. This CDR3 comprises 12 residues. The CDR3 bases are TGTGCCAGTAAGGGACAGGGTCGGGAGCAGTACTTC. Translation gives CASKGQGREQYF.

Points on this clonotype: Relative to the germline gene, one junction end is altered; a read error may explain this. V usage is TRBV10-2 and J usage is TRBJ2-5; 9 bases are shared with TRBD2. The CDR3 runs to 14 residues. Germline V gene sequence: CDR1 WSHSY, CDR2 SAAADI. DNA of the CDR3: TGTGCCAGCAGCTCTAGCGGGGCGGGAGAGACCCAGTACTTC. Translated: CASSSSGAGETQYF.

On this clonotype: The junction departs from germline at one end; a sequencing error may be responsible. The V call is TRBV7-8, the J call TRBJ1-2, with D hard to call. The CDR3 is 12 amino acids. Germline V gene sequence: CDR1 SGHVS, CDR2 FQNEAQ. The CDR3 sequence: CASRVDNSGYTF. The DNA for the CDR3 is TGTGCCAGCAGAGTTGACAACTCTGGCTACACCTTC.

The sample holds a few counts of this clonotype. The chain links TRBV20-1 to TRBJ2-7; 10 bases match TRBD2. CDR3 size: 14 residues. J gave up 3 bases and V 6 bases, and 8 bases lay outside the gene matches. The germline V gene encodes CDR1 DFQATT and CDR2 SNEGSKA (reference sequence). CDR3 amino acids: CSAKTGLADYEQYF. The CDR3 nucleotides read TGCAGTGCCAAAACTGGACTAGCGGACTACGAGCAGTACTTC.

The chain links TRBV3-1 to TRBJ1-5; the match to TRBD1 covers 9 bases. The J segment lost 0 bases and the V segment lost 4 bases, leaving 13 bases of the junction unmatched. Germline CDR1 and CDR2: LGHDT and YNNKEL (reference sequence). This CDR3 spans 19 amino acids. Written as DNA, the CDR3 is TGTGCCAGCAGCCGACCCCCGGGACAGGGACCCTATAGCAATCAGCCCCAGCATTTT. It encodes CASSRPPGQGPYSNQPQHF.

Of note for this clonotype: An end of the junction differs from the germline gene, which may be a read error. The chain recombines TRBV12-3 or TRBV12-4 with TRBJ1-2; D is unresolved. This CDR3 has 12 amino acids. The CDR3, as DNA: TGTGCCTGCAGTTTAGCGGGCTATGGCTACACCTTC. Its translation: CACSLAGYGYTF.

This clonotype showed up many times. The chain joins TRBV7-9 to TRBJ1-1, with D maybe TRBD1 (5 bases). Trimming cost V 5 bases and J 12 bases, with 16 bases left between them. Per germline, CDR1 SEHNR and CDR2 FQNEAQ (reference sequence). CDR3 length equals 12 residues. CDR3 nucleotides: TGTGCCAGCAGCGCCGGGACTCCGGGAACTTTCTTT. It encodes CASSAGTPGTFF.

This clonotype showed up just a few times. A much bigger clone sits one base away, suggesting this may be a read error. The chain carries TRBV3-1 and TRBJ2-7; 8 positions agree with TRBD1. The CDR3 has 13 residues. Germline values: CDR1 LGHDT, CDR2 YNNKEL (reference sequence). V lost 3 bases and J lost 3; bases outside the gene matches: 1. CDR3 nucleotides: TGTGCCAGCAGCCACACAGGGGGCTACGAGCAGTACTTC. Amino acids: CASSHTGGYEQYF.